The next 18 T cell receptor beta chains were all read from a single sample in a study of T cells in Graves' hyperthyroidism and ophthalmopathy. Amplified regions were TCR beta CDR3 sequences from RNA transcripts. HTBI primers were used for first-round RT-PCR of the TCR CDR3. TCRdb itself ran the multiplex PCR reads through MiXCR, one entry per CDR3 protein. The profile shows hundreds of thousands of distinct CDR3 sequences, about 14% of them singletons. Sequencing was done on a sample of blood. The receptors derive from a woman between 50 and 59 years old with Graves' ophthalmopathy.

In this sample, this clonotype turned up many times. V and J are TRBV30 and TRBJ2-2; 8 nucleotides align to TRBD2. The CDR3 has 16 amino acids. Per the germline V gene, CDR1 is GTSNPN and CDR2 is SVGIG (reference sequence). With 4 bases clipped from V and 6 bases from J, the junction kept 13 bases outside the gene matches. CDR3 amino acids: CAWKAGPGLVAGELFF. DNA of the CDR3: TGTGCCTGGAAGGCGGGCCCGGGACTAGTAGCCGGGGAGCTGTTTTTT.

At least ten counts were recorded for this clonotype. The chain has TRBV7-9 and TRBJ2-3, with 8 bases aligning to TRBD2. Germline trimming cut 2 bases from V and 1 base from J; bases unmatched to any gene: 5. The CDR3 covers 16 residues. Germline V gene lookup returns CDR1 SEHNR and CDR2 FQNEAQ (reference sequence). This chain's CDR3 is CASSLWLAGGTDTQYF. CDR3 nucleotides: TGTGCCAGCAGCTTATGGCTAGCGGGCGGCACAGATACGCAGTATTTT.

This clonotype was seen repeatedly, ten times or more. The chain carries TRBV27 and TRBJ1-1; 8 nucleotides match TRBD1. The CDR3 spans 16 residues. CDR1 MNHEY and CDR2 SMNVEV come from the germline V gene (reference sequence). Trimming took 6 bases from V and 1 from J; bases not matched to a gene: 10. The CDR3 region has the DNA TGTGCCAGCAGAACCCTGACAGGGGTTCGGAACACTGAAGCTTTCTTT. This sequence encodes CASRTLTGVRNTEAFF.

This clonotype was observed many times. This chain links TRBV5-1 with TRBJ2-1; perhaps TRBD1 as D (6 bases). The CDR3 consists of 17 residues. V gave up 3 bases and J gave up 0 bases, with 16 bases separating them. The germline V gene encodes CDR1 SGHRS and CDR2 YFSETQ. The CDR3 sequence: CASSYQQGTGSYNEQFF. DNA for the CDR3: TGCGCCAGCAGCTATCAACAGGGTACGGGCTCCTACAATGAGCAGTTCTTC.

A few counts support this clonotype. The chain links TRBV27 to TRBJ2-7; D perhaps matches TRBD2 (5 bases). The CDR3 spans 16 residues. Germline lookup yields CDR1 MNHEY and CDR2 SMNVEV (reference sequence). Trimming removed 0 bases at V and 3 bases at J, with 15 bases between. CDR3: CASSLSGNSDFYEQYF. CDR3 coding DNA: TGTGCCAGCAGTTTATCCGGGAATAGCGACTTCTACGAGCAGTACTTC.

The sample holds many counts of this clonotype. V and J are TRBV6-2 or TRBV6-3 and TRBJ2-1; 9 nucleotides align to TRBD2. Germline-derived CDR1 and CDR2 are MNHEY and SVGEGT. CDR3 length: 15 amino acids. The V gene end was trimmed by 2 bases and the J gene end by 4 bases; junction bases not matched to a gene: 3. DNA of the CDR3: TGTGCCAGCAGTTACCGACTAGCGGCTTACAATGAGCAGTTCTTC. Its translation is CASSYRLAAYNEQFF.

This clonotype was counted many times. The chain joins TRBV28 to TRBJ1-2; TRBD1 matches at 9 bases. This CDR3 is 14 amino acids long. Unmatched junction bases numbered 8, after V lost 4 bases and J lost 8 bases. Germline CDR1 reads MDHEN; CDR2 reads SYDVKM. The CDR3: CASSWTGALRGYTF. The CDR3 coding sequence is TGTGCCAGCAGTTGGACAGGGGCGCTCAGGGGCTACACCTTC.

J is TRBJ2-5 and V is TRBV5-1; 11 nucleotides align to TRBD2. The CDR3 runs to 14 residues. Germline V gene sequence: CDR1 SGHRS, CDR2 YFSETQ. The junction had 5 bases not matched to a gene; V was cut back by 8 bases and J by 2 bases. CDR3 in DNA: TGCGCCAGGAGCCCTAGCGGGGGGCAAGAGACCCAGTACTTC. Residues: CARSPSGGQETQYF.

This clonotype was observed at least ten times. DNA of the CDR3: TGTGCCAGCAGTCGACCCCTGGGGGGATCGGGGGAGCAGTACTTC. This translates into CASSRPLGGSGEQYF. The chain is built from TRBV27 and TRBJ2-7; TRBD2 is a possible D gene (6 bases). The germline gives CDR1 MNHEY, CDR2 SMNVEV (reference sequence). The length of the CDR3 is 15 residues. V lost 5 bases to trimming and J lost 7 bases, with 21 bases between them.

This clonotype was detected ten times or more. This sequence joins TRBV20-1 and TRBJ1-4; maybe TRBD1 (5 bases). Trimming shortened V by 1 base and J by 4 bases, and 10 bases separated the two germline ends. Germline V gene data show CDR1 as DFQATT and CDR2 as SNEGSKA (reference sequence). The CDR3 totals 14 residues. CDR3 loop: CSARVAGVNEKLFF. CDR3 nucleotide sequence: TGCAGTGCTAGAGTCGCGGGGGTTAATGAAAAACTGTTTTTT.

This clonotype came up many times. V usage is TRBV7-6 and J usage is TRBJ1-5; tentatively, D is TRBD1 (5 bases). Deletions cut 5 bases from V and 5 bases from J, with 16 bases between. Germline CDR1 SGHVS, CDR2 FNYEAQ. CDR3 length equals 15 residues. The CDR3 bases are TGTGCCAGCAGCCGCAGGGTCGGTTACGATCAGCCCCAGCATTTT. Protein: CASSRRVGYDQPQHF.

This clonotype was detected ten times or more. The rearrangement links TRBV7-9 to TRBJ2-5; D might be TRBD1 (6 bases). CDR3 length: 14 residues. Germline lookup yields CDR1 SEHNR and CDR2 FQNEAQ (reference sequence). V dropped 4 bases and J dropped 5 bases, with 14 bases sitting between them. CDR3 protein: CASSSWGRPETQYF. Written as DNA, the CDR3 is TGTGCCAGCAGCTCCTGGGGGCGGCCGGAGACCCAGTACTTC.

This clonotype was detected many times. The V call is TRBV6-1, the J call TRBJ1-5; 10 bases match TRBD1. Germline V gene data show CDR1 as MNHNS and CDR2 as SASEGT. The length of the CDR3 is 17 residues. V gave up 6 bases and J gave up 4 bases; unmatched junction bases: 12. CDR3 loop: CASRTLRGTGANQPQHF. In nucleotides, the CDR3 is TGTGCCAGCAGAACCCTAAGAGGGACAGGGGCAAATCAGCCCCAGCATTTT.

This clonotype was seen ten or more times. The chain recombines TRBV20-1 with TRBJ1-1, with D possibly matching TRBD1 (5 bases). V dropped 4 bases and J dropped 4 bases, with 13 bases sitting between them. The germline CDR1 and CDR2 sequences are DFQATT and SNEGSKA (reference sequence). The CDR3 totals 13 residues. For the CDR3, the DNA is TGCAGTGCTACCAGGTCGAGGGGCACTGAAGCTTTCTTT. Amino acids: CSATRSRGTEAFF.

This clonotype was observed a handful of times. The chain employs TRBV18 and TRBJ2-5; D unresolved. Germline V CDR1 and CDR2: KGHSH, LQKENI. This CDR3 is 13 amino acids long. V lost 5 bases and J 0 bases, leaving 7 bases between the germline ends. The CDR3 spells CASSTKYQETQYF. CDR3 DNA sequence: TGTGCCAGCTCAACAAAGTACCAAGAGACCCAGTACTTC.

This clonotype came up a few times. J is TRBJ1-5 and V is TRBV7-9; a weak D match, TRBD1 (5 bases). The germline V and J ends were trimmed by 2 bases and 6 bases, with 8 bases remaining between them. The CDR3 has 13 amino acids. Germline V gene data show CDR1 as SEHNR and CDR2 as FQNEAQ (reference sequence). The CDR3 coding sequence is TGTGCCAGCAGCTTACAGGGTTCTCAGCCCCAGCATTTT. Protein: CASSLQGSQPQHF.

This clonotype was picked up many times. The chain couples TRBV28 to TRBJ1-1; no firm D call. The germline gives CDR1 MDHEN, CDR2 SYDVKM. V was shortened by 1 base and J by 6 bases, with 6 bases between the two germline ends. The CDR3 is 12 amino acids. Here the CDR3 reads CASSLSIAEAFF. CDR3 nucleotide sequence: TGTGCCAGCAGTTTATCGATCGCTGAAGCTTTCTTT.

This clonotype has a handful of counts. The junction and the germline gene differ at one end; a read error may be behind it. This sequence joins TRBV20-1 and TRBJ2-7, with D hard to call. This CDR3 region has 13 residues. Germline assignment: CDR1 DFQATT and CDR2 SNEGSKA (reference sequence). CDR3 in DNA: TGCAATGCTAGAGAGGACCAGTTCGGCGAGCAGTACTTC. As protein: CNAREDQFGEQYF.